Below, 32 T cell receptor beta chains from the same sample are listed, as sequenced in a study of cytomegalovirus exposure and HLA in healthy donors. Researchers ran the PCR with 60 Vbeta and 13 Jbeta primers. Some clones are missing from TCRdb's copy, which holds only in-frame ones; the method was immunoSEQ multiplex PCR. This sample has some 44,000 clones, with around 87% found just once. The specimen was PBMCs. Source of these receptors: a woman aged 40 to 50 in good health and CMV-seropositive.

V gene TRBV23-1 combines with J gene TRBJ1-3; D remains unclear. TRBV23-1 is classed as an ORF, of uncertain function. Trimming removed 8 bases at V and 5 bases at J, with 19 bases between. The CDR3 contains 15 residues. The CDR3 loop is CASGRDGLGRNTIYF. Written as DNA, the CDR3 is TGCGCCAGCGGCCGGGATGGTCTGGGGAGAAACACCATATATTTT.

The rearrangement links TRBV18 to TRBJ2-1, with TRBD1 matching over 7 bases. The CDR3 totals 13 residues. The V gene's germline CDR1 is KGHSH and CDR2 LQKENI. The J segment lost 6 bases and the V segment lost 2 bases, leaving 1 base of the junction unmatched. CDR3 sequence: CASSPTGANEQFF. CDR3 nucleotides: TGTGCCAGCTCACCAACAGGGGCCAATGAGCAGTTCTTC.

This chain connects TRBV30 to TRBJ2-5, with D perhaps matching TRBD2 (6 bases). Trimming took 0 bases from V and 2 from J, leaving 7 bases between them. The germline gives CDR1 GTSNPN, CDR2 SVGIG (reference sequence). This CDR3 contains 13 residues. The CDR3 loop is CAWSVGGQETQYF. The DNA of the CDR3 is TGTGCCTGGAGTGTGGGGGGTCAAGAGACCCAGTACTTC.

The chain employs TRBV5-4 and TRBJ2-5; 10 bases fit TRBD2. V was pared by 6 bases and J by 5 bases, with 7 bases of the junction left unmatched. This CDR3 contains 14 residues. Germline V lookup: CDR1 SGHNT, CDR2 YYREEE (reference sequence). DNA for the CDR3: TGTGCCAGCACCCTAGCGGGAGCGGATGAGACCCAGTACTTC. This codes for CASTLAGADETQYF.

This clone was observed a few times. The identical CDR3 is also encoded by other nucleotide sequences in the sample. The chain has TRBV5-1 and TRBJ2-5, with 12 positions matching TRBD2. The CDR3 has 15 residues. Germline CDR1 SGHRS, CDR2 YFSETQ. After removal of 4 bases from V and 5 bases from J, the junction contained 6 bases not matched to a gene. DNA of the CDR3: TGCGCCAGCAGCCCTAGCGGGGGGGCCGGGGAGACCCAGTACTTC. Translated, it gives CASSPSGGAGETQYF.

V and J are TRBV6-5 and TRBJ1-1; no reliable D call. Trimming removed 5 bases from V and 9 bases from J, with 16 bases in between. The germline V gene has CDR1 MNHEY and CDR2 SVGAGI. The CDR3 loop spans 13 amino acids. This CDR3 reads CASSERDHSKAFF. CDR3 DNA sequence: TGTGCCAGCAGTGAACGAGATCATTCAAAAGCTTTCTTT.

V is TRBV6-5 and J is TRBJ1-2, with 9 bases fitting TRBD1. The CDR3 contains 15 residues. J was trimmed by 5 bases and V by 10 bases; bases with no gene match: 14. Germline V gene lookup returns CDR1 MNHEY and CDR2 SVGAGI. CDR3 sequence (DNA): TGTGCCACCTCGGGGGGGGGACAGGGACAGTATGGCTACACCTTC. Its protein product is CATSGGGQGQYGYTF.

This sequence joins TRBV6-1 and TRBJ2-3; tentatively, D is TRBD1 (6 bases). The CDR3 totals 15 residues. The germline CDR1 and CDR2 sequences are MNHNS and SASEGT. Trimming stripped 6 bases from V and 4 bases from J, with 17 bases between. Here the CDR3 DNA reads TGTGCCAGCAGCCCCCCACCCTCAGGGGCAGATACGCAGTATTTT. This gives the protein CASSPPPSGADTQYF.

V gene TRBV11-3 combines with J gene TRBJ2-7; tentatively, D is TRBD1 (6 bases). Trimming took 5 bases from V and 1 from J, leaving 12 bases between them. Germline V CDR1 and CDR2: SGHNT, YENEEA. The CDR3 sequence is 14 residues long. In DNA form, the CDR3 reads TGTGCCAGCAGCGGCAAAGACAGGTCCTACGAGCAGTACTTC. It is translated as CASSGKDRSYEQYF.

The gene calls are TRBV5-6 and TRBJ2-7, with D unresolved. Between the trimmed V and J ends, which lost 2 bases and 4 bases, there was a span of 16 bases. Germline V lookup: CDR1 SGHDT, CDR2 YYEEEE. This CDR3 region has 15 residues. In DNA form, the CDR3 reads TGTGCCAGCAGCTTCAGGTCCGGAATTGCTTACGAGCAGTACTTC. It translates to CASSFRSGIAYEQYF.

This clone was detected only a few times. The CDR3 DNA follows: TGTGCCAGCAGCACCGTGAGTAGGGGATACAATGAGCAGTTCTTC. Translating it yields CASSTVSRGYNEQFF. This chain links TRBV7-9 with TRBJ2-1; D perhaps matches TRBD1 (5 bases). The CDR3 is 15 amino acids. In germline, CDR1 is SEHNR, CDR2 FQNEAQ (reference sequence). V was pared by 5 bases and J by 4 bases, with 15 bases between.

The chain carries TRBV15 and TRBJ2-1; a weak D match, TRBD1 (6 bases). The CDR3 is made up of 16 amino acids. Per the germline V gene, CDR1 is LNHNV and CDR2 is YYDKDF (reference sequence). Trimming stripped 5 bases from V and 6 bases from J, with 20 bases between. DNA for the CDR3: TGTGCCACCAGCGGGCCTGACAGGTTCGAACGCAATGAGCAGTTCTTC. Translation: CATSGPDRFERNEQFF.

The rearrangement joins TRBV30 to TRBJ1-5; TRBD1 matches 8 bases. The CDR3 is made up of 12 amino acids. The V segment lost 5 bases and the J segment 5 bases; nucleotides outside the gene matches: 2. CDR1 and CDR2 from the germline V gene are GTSNPN and SVGIG (reference sequence). The CDR3, as DNA: TGTGCCTGGGACAGGGGCTATCAGCCCCAGCATTTT. It translates to CAWDRGYQPQHF.

The chain is built from TRBV28 and TRBJ1-5; TRBD1 is a possible D gene (5 bases). The CDR3 sequence is 17 residues long. From germline, CDR1 is MDHEN and CDR2 SYDVKM. The germline V and J ends were trimmed by 3 bases and 3 bases, with 18 bases remaining between them. CDR3 residues: CASSFTRALLSNQPQHF. Here the CDR3 DNA reads TGTGCCAGCAGTTTTACCAGGGCACTACTATCCAATCAGCCCCAGCATTTT. Variable domain in full (rest from reference TRBV28 and TRBJ1-5): DVKVTQSSRYLVKRTGEKVFLECVQDMDHENMFWYRQDPGLGLRLIYFSYDVKMKEKGDIPEGYSVSREKKERFSLILESASTNQTSMYLCASSFTRALLSNQPQHFGDGTRLSIL.

The CDR3 nucleotides are TGTGCCAGCAGCTTCAGGACAGAAGATCCCGGGGAGCTGTTTTTT. It codes for CASSFRTEDPGELFF. The rearrangement links TRBV5-5 to TRBJ2-2; D might be TRBD1 (6 bases). The germline CDR1 and CDR2 sequences are SGHKS and YYEKEE (reference sequence). Between the trimmed V and J ends, which lost 2 bases and 6 bases, there was a span of 14 bases. CDR3 size: 15 residues.

The chain recombines TRBV10-3 with TRBJ2-7; no clear D. Looked up from germline, CDR1 is ENHRY and CDR2 is SYGVKD. V was shortened by 0 bases and J by 12 bases, with 12 bases between the two germline ends. CDR3 length: 12 residues. CDR3 coding DNA: TGTGCCATCAGTGAGTCGTTTCTTGTGGCGTACTTC. Protein product: CAISESFLVAYF.

This sequence joins TRBV5-5 and TRBJ1-2; TRBD1 agrees at 7 bases. Germline assignment: CDR1 SGHKS and CDR2 YYEKEE (reference sequence). J lost 4 bases, V lost 1 base, and 7 bases had no gene match. This CDR3 contains 15 residues. The CDR3 region has the DNA TGTGCCAGCAGCTTGAAGTCCGACAGGGTCTATGGCTACACCTTC. It specifies CASSLKSDRVYGYTF.

This clone was counted between two and nine times. The genes are TRBV27 and TRBJ2-7; no definite D call. This CDR3 is 16 amino acids long. Per the germline V gene, CDR1 is MNHEY and CDR2 is SMNVEV (reference sequence). V lost 6 bases and J lost 2, with 20 bases in between. The CDR3 protein is CASRSNKEPAAYEQYF. CDR3 DNA sequence: TGTGCCAGCAGATCCAATAAGGAGCCGGCGGCCTACGAGCAGTACTTC.

The chain recombines TRBV6-6 with TRBJ2-1; D is possibly TRBD2 (7 bases). The CDR3 length is 14 residues. The V end lost 6 bases, the J end lost 0 bases, and 9 bases lay between the germline ends. Germline V gene sequence: CDR1 MNHNY, CDR2 SVGAGI (reference sequence). CDR3 sequence reads: CASRRGGSYNEQFF. The DNA of the CDR3 is TGTGCCAGCAGAAGGGGGGGCTCCTACAATGAGCAGTTCTTC.

This chain links TRBV5-1 with TRBJ2-5; 7 nucleotides match TRBD1. Germline-derived CDR1 and CDR2 are SGHRS and YFSETQ. There are 15 residues in the CDR3. Trimming at V came to 0 bases and at J to 4 bases, leaving 6 bases not matched to a gene. The CDR3 DNA reads as TGCGCCAGCAGCTTGGGACAGGGAGTGAGAGAGACCCAGTACTTC. Translation gives CASSLGQGVRETQYF.

V usage is TRBV18 and J usage is TRBJ1-1; D may be TRBD1 (5 bases). CDR3 size: 13 residues. V was trimmed by 2 bases and J by 7 bases, leaving 11 bases between them. Looked up from germline, CDR1 is KGHSH and CDR2 is LQKENI. CDR3 nucleotide sequence: TGTGCCAGCTCACCAGGGTTGACAGATGAAGCTTTCTTT. This sequence encodes CASSPGLTDEAFF.

The CDR3 loop is CASSSQGADGYTF. The CDR3 coding sequence is TGCGCCAGCAGCTCCCAGGGGGCTGATGGCTACACCTTC. The V and J genes are TRBV5-1 and TRBJ1-2; TRBD1 matches 8 bases. Germline V gene sequence: CDR1 SGHRS, CDR2 YFSETQ. This CDR3 has 13 residues. J gave up 6 bases and V 3 bases, and 4 bases lay outside the gene matches.

The CDR3 loop is CASSNEPTGVGGYTF. The CDR3 coding sequence is TGTGCCAGCAGCAACGAACCAACAGGGGTAGGCGGCTACACCTTC. V gene TRBV9 combines with J gene TRBJ1-2; 7 bases map to TRBD1. The CDR3 totals 15 residues. The germline V gene encodes CDR1 SGDLS and CDR2 YYNGEE. The junction had 14 bases not matched to a gene; V was cut back by 4 bases and J by 8 bases.

J is TRBJ2-1 and V is TRBV5-1; 8 bases map to TRBD1. The V gene's germline CDR1 is SGHRS and CDR2 YFSETQ. V dropped 4 bases and J dropped 8; count of bases not matched to a gene: 2. CDR3 size: 12 residues. The CDR3 is CASSADRDEQFF. In DNA, the CDR3 is TGCGCCAGCAGCGCGGACAGGGATGAGCAGTTCTTC.

This chain joins TRBV4-1 and TRBJ2-5; 8 bases map to TRBD2. The junction had 13 bases not matched to a gene; V was cut back by 1 base and J by 6 bases. From germline, CDR1 is MGHRA and CDR2 YSYEKL. The CDR3 loop spans 17 amino acids. CDR3 loop: CASSQARDGKREKTQYF. The DNA for the CDR3 is TGCGCCAGCAGCCAAGCTAGGGACGGCAAGCGGGAGAAGACCCAGTACTTC.

This chain links TRBV5-1 with TRBJ1-4, with D unresolved. The germline V gene encodes CDR1 SGHRS and CDR2 YFSETQ. The CDR3 is made up of 15 amino acids. The V gene lost 0 bases and the J gene lost 7 bases, with 13 bases spanning the gap. Written as DNA, the CDR3 is TGCGCCAGCAGCTTGGCCTCAGAGCGGGGTGAAAAACTGTTTTTT. Amino acid sequence: CASSLASERGEKLFF.

The V and J genes are TRBV28 and TRBJ2-7; 7 bases are shared with TRBD2. Germline V lookup: CDR1 MDHEN, CDR2 SYDVKM. V trimming: 4 bases; J trimming: 4 bases; junction bases outside the gene matches: 13. This CDR3 region has 16 residues. The CDR3 DNA follows: TGTGCCAGCAGTTCCTACCGGGGCGGGAGACAGTACGAGCAGTACTTC. Its translation: CASSSYRGGRQYEQYF.

This sequence joins TRBV7-2 and TRBJ2-3; TRBD1 matches 10 bases. The CDR3 covers 11 residues. Trimming took 8 bases from V and 8 from J; bases not matched to a gene: 1. Germline CDR1 is SGHTA and CDR2 is FQGNSA. In nucleotides, the CDR3 is TGTGCCAGCGGGACAGGGGTTACGCAGTATTTT. Translated, it gives CASGTGVTQYF.

The V gene is TRBV21-1, the J gene TRBJ1-1; the table's D gene call, TRBD1, was not cross checked with the DNA. TRBV21-1 is a pseudogene segment. The CDR3 totals 15 residues. The DNA for the CDR3 is TGTGCCAGCCCTAGGGGGACAGGGGGCTGCACTGAAGCTTTCTTT. Residues: CASPRGTGGCTEAFF.

This chain links TRBV11-2 with TRBJ2-7; 10 bases fit TRBD2. The CDR3 extends over 13 amino acids. V trimming: 6 bases; J trimming: 6 bases; junction bases outside the gene matches: 5. Germline CDR1 and CDR2: SGHAT and FQNNGV. Here the CDR3 reads CASRAGGRIEQYF. The CDR3 DNA follows: TGTGCCAGCAGAGCGGGAGGGCGGATCGAGCAGTACTTC.

This chain connects TRBV19 to TRBJ2-1; 7 nucleotides agree with TRBD1. The ends lost 7 bases at V and 2 bases at J; junction bases unmatched: 2. Germline values: CDR1 LNHDA, CDR2 SQIVND (reference sequence). The CDR3 loop spans 13 amino acids. The CDR3 DNA sequence: TGTGCCAGTAAAGGGGGCCCCTACAATGAGCAGTTCTTC. Amino acid sequence: CASKGGPYNEQFF.

This clone was counted a single time. The chain is built from TRBV6-5 and TRBJ1-2; the D gene is possibly TRBD1 (6 bases). Trimming shortened V by 5 bases and J by 4 bases, and 14 bases separated the two germline ends. Germline-derived CDR1 and CDR2 are MNHEY and SVGAGI. The CDR3 runs 14 residues. CDR3 nucleotides: TGTGCCAGCAGTCGAAACAGGGCCCCCTATGGCTACACCTTC. Translating it yields CASSRNRAPYGYTF.